This T cell receptor beta chain was observed in a study of beta chain features in type 1 diabetes. Study-wide results and caveats: Shortening of TCRB CDR3s, moderate but significant, appeared in all four CD4+ subsets of Type 1 diabetes patients.

Every isolated RNA sample was fully reverse transcribed, so sequencing captured expressed TCRB transcripts. Measured with immunoSEQ multiplex PCR; TCRdb has only the in-frame clones, and not every one. Of more than 350,000 clones in the sample, 10% to 12% were seen once. In this sample, this clone turned up once. Its antigen is still unknown. Material: naive CD4+ T cells from blood. The clonotype comes from a young woman in good health.

Written as DNA, the CDR3 is TGTGCCAGCTCACCGGACTCGAACAGGGCGACCGAGCAGTACTTC. Amino acid sequence: CASSPDSNRATEQYF. The rearrangement joins TRBV18 to TRBJ2-7; tentatively, D is TRBD1 (6 bases). V was shortened by 3 bases and J by 6 bases, with 18 bases between the two germline ends. The germline gives CDR1 KGHSH, CDR2 LQKENI. CDR3 size: 15 residues.